One sample yielded the 20 T cell receptor beta chains listed below, sequenced in a study of cytomegalovirus exposure and HLA in healthy donors (TCRdb year 2017). Libraries were made using the immunoSEQ multiplex PCR assay. A mixture of 60 forward primers for TCR Vbeta segments and 13 reverse primers for TCR Jbeta segments was used in the multiplex PCR. TCRdb provides this immuneACCESS table in a form limited to in-frame rearrangements. Some clones are lacking; in checked studies, under half of them reflect an unresolved V gene, and why the rest are absent is not known. Within this sample are fewer than 200,000 clones, with roughly 74% of them counted one time only. The top ten hold 2.5% to 3% of the sample. The material sequenced was PBMCs. Source of these receptors: a female donor in good health and CMV-seronegative.

V and J are TRBV7-2 and TRBJ2-3; 7 nucleotides line up with TRBD1. Germline CDR1 SGHTA, CDR2 FQGNSA. J lost 4 bases, V lost 6 bases, and 16 bases had no gene match. CDR3 size: 17 residues. CDR3 loop: CASRTFDGTAYSDTQYF. CDR3 in DNA: TGTGCCAGCAGAACCTTCGACGGGACAGCTTATTCAGATACGCAGTATTTT. Full variable domain (missing parts from reference TRBV7-2 and TRBJ2-3): GAGVSQSPSNKVTEKGKDVELRCDPISGHTALYWYRQSLGQGLEFLIYFQGNSAPDKSGLPSDRFSAERTGGSVSTLTIQRTQQEDSAVYLCASRTFDGTAYSDTQYFGPGTRLTVL.

Note on this clone: Distinct nucleotide sequences in the sample also encode this CDR3. The rearrangement joins TRBV6-6 to TRBJ1-6, with 11 bases fitting TRBD1. Unmatched junction bases numbered 3, after V lost 4 bases and J lost 7 bases. This CDR3 contains 15 residues. The V gene's germline CDR1 is MNHNY and CDR2 SVGAGI (reference sequence). The DNA for the CDR3 is TGTGCCAGCAGTTTAGGGACAGGGGGGAATTCACCCCTCCACTTT. Protein sequence: CASSLGTGGNSPLHF.

As DNA, the CDR3 is TGTGCCAGCAGCGCAGGGACAGCACCTAACTATGGCTACACCTTC. As protein: CASSAGTAPNYGYTF. The chain uses TRBV9 and TRBJ1-2; the match to TRBD1 covers 7 bases. The junction had 5 bases not matched to a gene; V was cut back by 3 bases and J by 0 bases. The CDR3 contains 15 residues. The germline V gene encodes CDR1 SGDLS and CDR2 YYNGEE.

The V gene is TRBV10-1, the J gene TRBJ2-5, with D possibly being TRBD1 (5 bases). V lost 7 bases, J lost 3 bases, and 15 bases lay in between. The CDR3 has 14 residues. Germline assignment: CDR1 WNHNN and CDR2 SYGVQD (reference sequence). The CDR3 here is CASTQGVGEETQYF. CDR3 nucleotide sequence: TGCGCCAGCACGCAAGGGGTCGGAGAAGAGACCCAGTACTTC.

The chain has TRBV23-1 and TRBJ2-1; D is unresolved. TRBV23-1 is given ORF status, its function remaining uncertain. The CDR3 consists of 16 residues. V was cut by 7 bases and J by 8 bases, with 24 bases left in between. The CDR3 DNA reads TGCGCCAGCACAATACAGTTGCCTCTGTTTGACGATGAGCAGTTCTTC. Its protein product is CASTIQLPLFDDEQFF.

V and J are TRBV5-1 and TRBJ2-7, with 14 bases matching TRBD2. Per germline, CDR1 SGHRS and CDR2 YFSETQ. The CDR3 extends over 14 amino acids. Germline trimming cut 5 bases from V and 5 bases from J; bases unmatched to any gene: 3. The CDR3 region has the DNA TGCGCCAGCAGGGGGACTAGCGGGAGTGACGAGCAGTACTTC. This codes for CASRGTSGSDEQYF.

This clone was observed once. The J gene is TRBJ1-1, the V gene TRBV19; D is ambiguous. Trimming removed 7 bases at V and 2 bases at J, with 14 bases between. Germline V gene lookup returns CDR1 LNHDA and CDR2 SQIVND (reference sequence). There are 14 residues in the CDR3. The CDR3 region is CASTRTGGNTEAFF. Written as DNA, the CDR3 is TGTGCCAGTACTAGGACTGGCGGCAACACTGAAGCTTTCTTT.

The rearrangement joins TRBV5-4 to TRBJ2-2; TRBD2 aligns across 7 bases. Losses at the gene ends were 4 bases for V and 7 bases for J; bases not matched to a gene: 13. Germline V lookup: CDR1 SGHNT, CDR2 YYREEE (reference sequence). CDR3 length equals 16 residues. The CDR3 is CASSRRGRERGGELFF. DNA for the CDR3: TGTGCCAGCAGCCGCCGCGGGCGGGAGCGGGGCGGGGAGCTGTTTTTT.

This clone was counted between two and nine times. This sequence joins TRBV4-1 and TRBJ2-7, with TRBD2 matching 9 bases. V lost 2 bases, J lost 5 bases, and 13 bases stayed unmatched. Germline-derived CDR1 and CDR2 are MGHRA and YSYEKL. This CDR3 is built from 17 residues. CDR3 protein: CASSQKGPAGGSNEQYF. Written as DNA, the CDR3 is TGCGCCAGCAGCCAAAAGGGCCCAGCGGGAGGCTCAAACGAGCAGTACTTC.

In regard to this clone: Different DNA sequences within this sample yield the same CDR3. The chain uses TRBV27 and TRBJ1-5; TRBD1 matches 9 bases. J was trimmed by 3 bases and V by 6 bases; bases with no gene match: 3. CDR1 is MNHEY and CDR2 is SMNVEV in the germline V gene (reference sequence). The CDR3 is 14 amino acids. The CDR3 loop reads CASSLQGANQPQHF. CDR3 nucleotides: TGTGCCAGCAGCCTACAGGGGGCCAATCAGCCCCAGCATTTT.

The chain uses TRBV9 and TRBJ2-7; 7 nucleotides line up with TRBD1. J was trimmed by 0 bases and V by 3 bases; bases with no gene match: 6. This CDR3 contains 15 residues. Germline lookup yields CDR1 SGDLS and CDR2 YYNGEE. The CDR3 DNA sequence: TGTGCCAGCAGCGCAGGGGGTACTTACTCCTACGAGCAGTACTTC. Protein: CASSAGGTYSYEQYF.

The chain joins TRBV9 to TRBJ1-4; TRBD1 is a possible D gene (5 bases). This CDR3 has 16 residues. V lost 0 bases to trimming and J lost 3 bases, with 12 bases between them. In germline, CDR1 is SGDLS, CDR2 YYNGEE. CDR3 protein: CASSVGGHPANEKLFF. CDR3 in DNA: TGTGCCAGCAGCGTAGGTGGACACCCAGCTAATGAAAAACTGTTTTTT.

In its sample, this clone was seen once. V and J are TRBV2 and TRBJ1-2; D is ambiguous. V dropped 8 bases and J dropped 2 bases, with 12 bases sitting between them. Germline lookup yields CDR1 SNHLY and CDR2 FYNNEI. This CDR3 spans 13 amino acids. Here the CDR3 DNA reads TGTGCCAGCCGGATGGACTGGAACTATGGCTACACCTTC. Translating gives CASRMDWNYGYTF.

The chain carries TRBV7-2 and TRBJ1-3, with TRBD1 as a possible D gene (6 bases). V lost 2 bases, J lost 3 bases, and 8 bases lay in between. Germline V gives CDR1 SGHTA, CDR2 FQGNSA. This CDR3 has 14 residues. The CDR3 DNA is TGTGCCAGCAGCTTAACAGGGAATGGAAACACCATATATTTT. This translates into CASSLTGNGNTIYF.

The chain links TRBV6-6 to TRBJ1-5; D unclear. There are 14 residues in the CDR3. The V end lost 1 base, the J end lost 3 bases, and 7 bases lay between the germline ends. CDR1 is MNHNY, CDR2 SVGAGI, per germline (reference sequence). CDR3 sequence: CASSYFEFNQPQHF. For the CDR3, the DNA is TGTGCCAGCAGTTACTTCGAGTTCAATCAGCCCCAGCATTTT.

A few counts support this clone. V gene TRBV7-9 combines with J gene TRBJ1-1, with a possible D match to TRBD1 (6 bases). Germline-derived CDR1 and CDR2 are SEHNR and FQNEAQ (reference sequence). The V end was cut by 6 bases, the J end by 4 bases, with 15 bases between. There are 14 residues in the CDR3. CDR3 in DNA: TGTGCCAGCAGTTCACAGGGCGAGGTCACTGAAGCTTTCTTT. Translating gives CASSSQGEVTEAFF.

The rearrangement joins TRBV2 to TRBJ1-2; a weak D match, TRBD1 (5 bases). CDR3 size: 15 residues. Germline V lookup: CDR1 SNHLY, CDR2 FYNNEI. Trimming pared 2 bases from V and 0 bases from J, leaving 10 bases between. CDR3 region: CASSEMRQTNYGYTF. Here the CDR3 DNA reads TGTGCCAGCAGTGAAATGAGACAGACTAACTATGGCTACACCTTC.

The chain uses TRBV7-2 and TRBJ2-3, with 12 positions matching TRBD2. The length of the CDR3 is 14 residues. The ends lost 6 bases at V and 5 bases at J; junction bases unmatched: 3. Germline V CDR1 and CDR2: SGHTA, FQGNSA. The CDR3 protein is CASRLAGGKDTQYF. CDR3 nucleotide sequence: TGTGCCAGCAGGCTAGCGGGAGGGAAAGATACGCAGTATTTT.

The chain employs TRBV11-2 and TRBJ1-2; D remains unclear. Germline V gives CDR1 SGHAT, CDR2 FQNNGV. The V and J ends lost 1 base and 6 bases respectively, with 21 bases between them. This CDR3 contains 17 residues. The CDR3 is CASSLGAFRAGRDGYTF. The CDR3 nucleotides are TGTGCCAGCAGCTTAGGGGCATTTAGAGCCGGGAGGGATGGCTACACCTTC.

Turning to this clone: Other nucleotide sequences from this sample produce the same CDR3. The rearrangement uses TRBV27 and TRBJ2-2; D is unresolved. The CDR3 is made up of 13 amino acids. Germline-derived CDR1 and CDR2 are MNHEY and SMNVEV (reference sequence). The germline V and J ends were trimmed by 5 bases and 0 bases, with 4 bases remaining between them. Here the CDR3 reads CASSPANTGELFF. The CDR3, as DNA: TGTGCCAGCAGTCCAGCGAACACCGGGGAGCTGTTTTTT.